The 8 T cell receptor beta chains below come from one sample, sequenced in a study of T cell clones after liver transplantation. Using immunoSEQ multiplex PCR, the repertoire was profiled, and TCRdb retains in-frame clones only, with some absent. The table has 68,000 or so clones, more than 85% seen once. The sample in question was CD4+ T cells from blood, obtained about 26 months after liver transplant. All receptors derive from a human patient who received a liver transplant. Some T cells here may be from the graft donor.

V and J are TRBV7-9 and TRBJ2-7; a weak D match, TRBD2 (6 bases). CDR3 size: 14 residues. Deletions cut 0 bases from V and 3 bases from J, with 9 bases between. Germline V CDR1 and CDR2: SEHNR, FQNEAQ (reference sequence). Here the CDR3 reads CASSLAGGNYEQYF. The CDR3 DNA reads as TGTGCCAGCAGCTTAGCGGGGGGAAACTACGAGCAGTACTTC.

The chain combines TRBV18 with TRBJ1-4; a possible D gene is TRBD1 (5 bases). V was trimmed by 6 bases and J by 4 bases, leaving 9 bases between them. CDR3 length: 13 amino acids. Germline values: CDR1 KGHSH, CDR2 LQKENI. CDR3 sequence: CASSGGSNEKLFF. The CDR3 nucleotides read TGTGCCAGCTCGGGGGGAAGTAATGAAAAACTGTTTTTT.

The rearrangement joins TRBV6-1 to TRBJ1-5; D possibly corresponds to TRBD1 (5 bases). Trimming stripped 2 bases from V and 7 bases from J, with 9 bases between. The length of the CDR3 is 13 residues. Germline V lookup: CDR1 MNHNS, CDR2 SASEGT. This CDR3 is CASSEQGGQPQHF. In DNA form, the CDR3 reads TGTGCCAGCAGTGAACAGGGAGGGCAGCCCCAGCATTTT.

For the CDR3, the DNA is TGTGCCAGCAGCCAACTAGATGAGCAGTTCTTC. Its protein product is CASSQLDEQFF. The chain uses TRBV4-2 and TRBJ2-1, with D unresolved. CDR3 length equals 11 residues. In germline, CDR1 is LGHNA, CDR2 YNFKEQ. V was shortened by 2 bases and J by 8 bases, with 4 bases between the two germline ends.

The rearrangement links TRBV11-3 to TRBJ2-3, with D perhaps matching TRBD2 (6 bases). V was shortened by 0 bases and J by 0 bases, with 7 bases between the two germline ends. The CDR3 has 15 residues. Germline CDR1 and CDR2: SGHNT and YENEEA. The CDR3 loop is CASSLDGTSTDTQYF. For the CDR3, the DNA is TGTGCCAGCAGCTTAGATGGGACTAGCACAGATACGCAGTATTTT.

This chain joins TRBV18 and TRBJ1-1; 8 bases are shared with TRBD1. CDR1 and CDR2 from the germline V gene are KGHSH and LQKENI. The junction had 7 bases not matched to a gene; V was cut back by 3 bases and J by 4 bases. CDR3 size: 15 residues. CDR3 DNA sequence: TGTGCCAGCTCACCGACGACAGGGGAAACCACTGAAGCTTTCTTT. Translated, it gives CASSPTTGETTEAFF.

This clone was recorded once. The CDR3 coding sequence is TGCGCCAGCAGCTTGGCCCCAGGGGAGACCGGGGAGCTGTTTTTT. Translated: CASSLAPGETGELFF. This chain connects TRBV5-1 to TRBJ2-2, with D perhaps matching TRBD1 (6 bases). Trimming removed 0 bases at V and 5 bases at J, with 11 bases between. The CDR3 is made up of 15 amino acids. Looked up from germline, CDR1 is SGHRS and CDR2 is YFSETQ.

CDR3 in amino acids: CASSRLAGSDTQYF. Written as DNA, the CDR3 is TGTGCCAGCAGTCGTCTAGCGGGATCAGATACGCAGTATTTT. The rearrangement links TRBV6-1 to TRBJ2-3; 9 nucleotides line up with TRBD2. CDR3 size: 14 residues. From germline, CDR1 is MNHNS and CDR2 SASEGT. V lost 5 bases and J lost 4; bases outside the gene matches: 4.